This T cell receptor beta chain came from a study of CD8 T cells in ankylosing spondylitis. CDR1 and CDR2 from the germline V gene are MNHEY and SMNVEV (reference sequence). CDR3 length equals 16 residues. Trimming removed 2 bases at V and 1 base at J, with 11 bases between. General study findings and limits: It appeared that ankylosing spondylitis blood was characterized by a TCR beta motif of roughly 8 highly homologous variants.

Making the TCR beta libraries involved quantitative 5'-RACE with molecular barcodes. TCRdb processed the 5' RACE reads anew with MiXCR; each CDR3 protein has one entry. The sample carries over 700,000 distinct CDR3 sequences, roughly 19% recorded once. Turning to this clonotype: What it binds is not known.

Sequencing used blood, either unsorted or a sorted T cell fraction (not recorded which). The chain links TRBV27 to TRBJ1-4; D gene uncertain. The receptor was isolated from a male donor with ankylosing spondylitis. CDR3 nucleotides: TGTGCCAGCAGTTTAATGGGGAGCGGAACTAATGAAAAACTGTTTTTT. As protein: CASSLMGSGTNEKLFF.